This section outlines one TCR beta chain sequence together with its context. The data originate from a study of human CD8 memory T cell subsets. PBMC were drawn from healthy donors' buffy coats. The RNA's source was duplicate vials of approximately 150,000 sorted CD8+ T cells per subset. The authors made TCR beta libraries using UMI-labeled 5' RACE. From the 5' RACE reads, TCRdb lists one entry per CDR3 protein and no DNA. The sample totals 10,000 to 12,000 distinct CDR3 sequences. CDR1 is LNHDA, CDR2 SQIVND, per germline (reference sequence). The CDR3 has 18 residues. The rearrangement joins TRBV19 to TRBJ2-3; as DNA is missing, the TRBD2 call by TCRdb cannot be tested. Source material: CD8+ T cells from PBMCs. The receptor was isolated from a human donor in good health. CDR3 sequence: CASSINSEVAFIADTQYF.